Below, 21 T cell receptor beta chains from the same sample are listed, as sequenced in a study of control samples from healthy donors and cancer patients. The protocol was immunoSEQ multiplex PCR, while the TCRdb copy is restricted to in-frame clones and leaves out a portion. The data hold about 12,000 clones, with around nine tenths observed a single time. The sequencing input was formalin-fixed, paraffin-embedded tissue. These receptors came from a male donor with melanoma.

As DNA, the CDR3 is TGTGCCAGCAGTGTTATCGGGGGAGGTGAGCAGTTCTTC. This encodes CASSVIGGGEQFF. The chain links TRBV2 to TRBJ2-1, with D possibly being TRBD2 (6 bases). V lost 4 bases and J lost 9, with 13 bases in between. This CDR3 has 13 residues. Germline V gene data show CDR1 as SNHLY and CDR2 as FYNNEI.

The rearrangement joins TRBV9 to TRBJ2-1; perhaps TRBD1 as D (6 bases). V was shortened by 0 bases and J by 6 bases, with 10 bases between the two germline ends. The CDR3 runs to 14 residues. Germline CDR1 and CDR2: SGDLS and YYNGEE. CDR3 loop: CASSVESRGNEQFF. In DNA, the CDR3 is TGTGCCAGCAGCGTAGAGAGCAGGGGCAATGAGCAGTTCTTC. Full variable domain (rest looked up from reference TRBV9 and TRBJ2-1): DSGVTQTPKHLITATGQRVTLRCSPRSGDLSVYWYQQSLDQGLQFLIQYYNGEERAKGNILERFSAQQFPDLHSELNLSSLELGDSALYFCASSVESRGNEQFFGPGTRLTVL.

This rearrangement joins TRBV4-3 to TRBJ2-2, with 8 positions matching TRBD2. The junction had 12 bases not matched to a gene; V was cut back by 0 bases and J by 9 bases. Germline V gene sequence: CDR1 LGHNA, CDR2 YSLEER. This CDR3 has 17 amino acids. In nucleotides, the CDR3 is TGCGCCAGCAGCCAAGATATACTAGCGGCCCGGTCCAGGGAGCTGTTTTTT. This sequence encodes CASSQDILAARSRELFF.

This chain joins TRBV7-2 and TRBJ2-7; D gene ambiguous. Looked up from germline, CDR1 is SGHTA and CDR2 is FQGNSA. The CDR3 loop spans 13 amino acids. The ends were cut back, 3 bases at V and 1 base at J, with 7 bases in the middle. The CDR3 sequence: CASSFSSSYEQYF. CDR3 nucleotide sequence: TGTGCCAGCAGCTTCTCCTCGTCCTACGAGCAGTACTTC.

This clone was observed once. The genes are TRBV18 and TRBJ2-3, with D unclear. There are 14 residues in the CDR3. Germline V CDR1 and CDR2: KGHSH, LQKENI. V was cut by 0 bases and J by 7 bases, with 11 bases left in between. The CDR3 sequence: CASSPPKPANTQYF. DNA for the CDR3: TGTGCCAGCTCACCACCAAAGCCAGCCAATACGCAGTATTTT.

This clone came up once. The chain recombines TRBV19 with TRBJ1-4; 8 bases match TRBD1. Germline V CDR1 and CDR2: LNHDA, SQIVND (reference sequence). After removal of 5 bases from V and 11 bases from J, the junction contained 7 bases not matched to a gene. The CDR3 contains 13 residues. The CDR3 DNA reads TGTGCCAGTAGTCCAAGCCAGGGGGCGAAACTGTTTTTT. Translating gives CASSPSQGAKLFF.

The rearrangement joins TRBV14 to TRBJ2-6, with 7 nucleotides matching TRBD1. The CDR3 is 17 residues long. Germline loops: CDR1 SGHDN, CDR2 FVKESK. Losses at the gene ends were 4 bases for V and 1 base for J; bases not matched to a gene: 7. The CDR3 loop reads CASSRNTGVSGANVLTF. For the CDR3, the DNA is TGTGCCAGCAGCCGGAACACAGGGGTGTCTGGGGCCAACGTCCTGACTTTC.

On this clone itself: Other DNA sequences in this sample translate to the same CDR3. The chain joins TRBV14 to TRBJ2-5, with D possibly matching TRBD1 (6 bases). Trimming pared 0 bases from V and 4 bases from J, leaving 12 bases between. The CDR3 spans 15 residues. CDR1 and CDR2 from the germline V gene are SGHDN and FVKESK. CDR3 nucleotides: TGTGCCAGCAGCCAAGAGTGGGCAGGGGTAGAGACCCAGTACTTC. This gives the protein CASSQEWAGVETQYF.

The V gene is TRBV4-3, the J gene TRBJ2-3; 9 bases map to TRBD1. CDR1 and CDR2 from the germline V gene are LGHNA and YSLEER. V was clipped by 0 bases and J by 5 bases; unmatched bases: 6. The CDR3 length is 16 residues. CDR3 in amino acids: CASSQEQGARGDTQYF. CDR3 in DNA: TGCGCCAGCAGCCAAGAACAGGGGGCAAGGGGAGATACGCAGTATTTT.

The gene calls are TRBV2 and TRBJ1-1; D is unresolved. Germline CDR1 SNHLY, CDR2 FYNNEI. The CDR3 length is 11 residues. V lost 7 bases and J 0 bases, leaving 3 bases between the germline ends. CDR3 in DNA: TGTGCCAGCACGGTGAACACTGAAGCTTTCTTT. Amino acids: CASTVNTEAFF.

The chain employs TRBV3-1 (or the pseudogene TRBV3-2) and TRBJ2-2; D unresolved. Trimming took 1 base from V and 7 from J, leaving 10 bases between them. CDR1 and CDR2 (germline): LGHDT, YNNKEL (reference sequence). There are 14 residues in the CDR3. CDR3 sequence: CASSQAGMIGELFF. DNA of the CDR3: TGTGCCAGCAGCCAAGCAGGAATGATCGGGGAGCTGTTTTTT.

The rearrangement uses TRBV29-1 and TRBJ1-5; D might be TRBD1 (6 bases). Germline V gene lookup returns CDR1 SQVTM and CDR2 ANQGSEA. This CDR3 has 17 residues. In DNA form, the CDR3 reads TGCCGGGTGGTGGGACACCAAGTCGTAGATCACAATCAGCCCCAGCATTTT. It yields the protein CRVVGHQVVDHNQPQHF.

The gene calls are TRBV19 and TRBJ2-3, with D possibly TRBD2 on 6 matching bases. CDR3 size: 17 residues. Trimming cost V 5 bases and J 0 bases, with 18 bases left between them. Germline values: CDR1 LNHDA, CDR2 SQIVND (reference sequence). The CDR3, as DNA: TGTGCCAGTAGTGCCTGGGGTAGCGGAACTAGCACAGATACGCAGTATTTT. It codes for CASSAWGSGTSTDTQYF.

This clone occurred once. The genes are TRBV10-2 and TRBJ1-1; 8 bases are shared with TRBD1. This CDR3 comprises 15 residues. Germline CDR1 WSHSY, CDR2 SAAADI. The junction had 12 bases not matched to a gene; V was cut back by 8 bases and J by 4 bases. In nucleotides, the CDR3 is TGCGCCAGCGGAGATCTCAGGGGGCGCAGCACTGAAGCTTTCTTT. Amino acid sequence: CASGDLRGRSTEAFF.

The chain uses TRBV12-3 or TRBV12-4 and TRBJ2-2, with D unclear. The CDR3 has 12 residues. Between the trimmed V and J ends, which lost 5 bases and 8 bases, there was a span of 9 bases. CDR3 loop: CASSRSEGELFF. The CDR3 DNA follows: TGTGCCAGCAGTCGATCTGAAGGGGAGCTGTTTTTT.

This chain uses TRBV19 with TRBJ2-1; TRBD2 agrees at 11 bases. This CDR3 has 15 amino acids. The germline CDR1 and CDR2 sequences are LNHDA and SQIVND (reference sequence). V shed 5 bases, J shed 12 bases, and the junction held 12 bases outside the gene matches. CDR3 sequence reads: CASSLTPSGRKRQFF. In nucleotides, the CDR3 is TGTGCCAGTAGTCTAACCCCTAGCGGGAGGAAGAGGCAGTTCTTC.

The rearrangement uses TRBV3-1 (or the pseudogene TRBV3-2) and TRBJ1-1; 7 bases map to TRBD1. V lost 1 base to trimming and J lost 12 bases; unmatched junction nucleotides: 8. This CDR3 has 13 amino acids. Germline lookup yields CDR1 LGHDT and CDR2 YNNKEL (reference sequence). Here the CDR3 reads CASSQATGQYPFF. As DNA, the CDR3 is TGTGCCAGCAGCCAAGCTACGGGACAGTACCCTTTCTTT.

The chain couples TRBV5-1 to TRBJ1-1; tentative D call: TRBD1 (6 bases). The CDR3 extends over 13 amino acids. CDR1 is SGHRS, CDR2 YFSETQ, per germline. V lost 3 bases to trimming and J lost 4 bases, with 10 bases between them. The CDR3 protein is CASSSGQTTEAFF. CDR3 bases: TGCGCCAGCAGCTCCGGACAGACCACTGAAGCTTTCTTT.

This clone was picked up one time. J is TRBJ2-7 and V is TRBV5-1; D is unclear. The CDR3 contains 14 residues. CDR1 and CDR2 (germline): SGHRS, YFSETQ. V dropped 3 bases and J dropped 0 bases, with 10 bases sitting between them. The CDR3 reads CASSSGPSSYEQYF. The CDR3 DNA follows: TGCGCCAGCAGCTCCGGACCGAGCTCCTACGAGCAGTACTTC.

The rearrangement links TRBV7-8 to TRBJ2-2; a weak D match, TRBD2 (6 bases). Trimming pared 4 bases from V and 3 bases from J, leaving 24 bases between. The CDR3 contains 19 residues. Germline V lookup: CDR1 SGHVS, CDR2 FQNEAQ. CDR3 bases: TGTGCCAGCAGCTGGCGGGGACGCAATTCTCGAGCGGACACCGGGGAGCTGTTTTTT. Its protein product is CASSWRGRNSRADTGELFF.

The chain links TRBV2 to TRBJ2-1; 8 bases match TRBD1. From germline, CDR1 is SNHLY and CDR2 FYNNEI. The length of the CDR3 is 15 residues. Germline trimming cut 5 bases from V and 9 bases from J; bases unmatched to any gene: 12. The CDR3 DNA reads TGTGCCAGCAGTTCCAGGGGGCTGGGGGAGAGTGAGCAGTTCTTC. Translated: CASSSRGLGESEQFF.